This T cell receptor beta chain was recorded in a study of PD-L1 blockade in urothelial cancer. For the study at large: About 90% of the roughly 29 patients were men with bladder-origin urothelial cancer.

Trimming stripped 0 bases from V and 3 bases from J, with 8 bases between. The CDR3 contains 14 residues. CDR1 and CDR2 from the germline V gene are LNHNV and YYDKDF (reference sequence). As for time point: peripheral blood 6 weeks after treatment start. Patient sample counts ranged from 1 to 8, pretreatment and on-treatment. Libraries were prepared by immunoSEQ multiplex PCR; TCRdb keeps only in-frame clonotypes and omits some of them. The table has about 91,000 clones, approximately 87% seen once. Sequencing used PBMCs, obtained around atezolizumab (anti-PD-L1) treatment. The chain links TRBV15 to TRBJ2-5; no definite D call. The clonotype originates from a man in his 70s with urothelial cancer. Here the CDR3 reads CATSRDLTEETQYF. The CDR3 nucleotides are TGTGCCACCAGCAGAGATTTAACAGAAGAGACCCAGTACTTC.